The clone carrying this T cell receptor (beta chain) was counted a few times. What it recognizes is unknown. All donors qualified as healthy HIV-negative adults and had experienced no recent acute infections or vaccinations. The record originates from a study of shared clonotypes between healthy human individuals. Study findings and constraints: Tissues were not sampled, only blood, and their repertoires likely differ. Non-shared clonotypes displayed generation probabilities falling below those of clonotypes present in all four donors. Read depth was anticipated to influence clonotype sharing among donors.

This CDR3 has 15 amino acids. Deletions cut 3 bases from V and 4 bases from J, with 13 bases between. CDR1 is GTSNPN and CDR2 is SVGIG in the germline V gene (reference sequence). Clones were read by immunoSEQ multiplex PCR, and TCRdb kept only the in-frame ones, dropping some. Here the sample spans about 960,000 clones, about 80% being singletons. The sample taken for sequencing was memory CD4+ T cells sorted from blood. The subset: CD45RA-negative fraction. This TCR was recovered from a man younger than 35 in good health. The chain combines TRBV30 with TRBJ2-6, with D hard to call. The CDR3 DNA reads TGTGCCTGGAGAGGCATGTCCTCCGGGGCCAACGTCCTGACTTTC. It is translated as CAWRGMSSGANVLTF.